This T cell receptor beta chain was sequenced during a study of spatial heterogeneity in lung cancer (dated by TCRdb to the late 2010s). About the study as a whole: Samples were obtained from about 69 patients with early-stage, untreated non-small cell lung cancer from the lung TRACERx cohort. Follow-up PBMC samples were sequenced whenever available, with the median time to follow-up being 2 to 3 years after resection. Beta-chain transcripts were consistently detected in greater numbers than alpha-chain transcripts, which likely reflected higher beta-chain transcript abundance. In the raw uncorrected reads, each unique combination of TCR and UMI appeared on average more than ten times. In non-small cell lung cancer, the study made a quantitative comparison of TCR alpha and beta repertoires among multiple tumor regions, matched nontumor lung and blood. Nonsynonymous mutation counts, determined by whole-exome sequencing of tumor tissue, were related to features of the TCR repertoire. At surgery, fewer than 250 tumor regions, 64 matched nontumor lung samples and some 54 PBMC samples were TCR-sequenced for both alpha and beta chains. Broader findings and caveats from the paper: Ubiquitous expanded tumor TCRs were detected in blood more often at tumor resection than at routine follow-up. Additional single-cell paired TCR alpha and beta sequencing was considered necessary to confirm, at a functional level, the hypothesis that regional TCRs recognize regional mutations. Only 14 patients were included in the comparisons of baseline and follow-up blood repertoires.

Of note for this clonotype: Its antigen is unknown. No qualities accompany the bases; no much larger clone lies one base away.

The library was obtained by 5' RACE. Data came from a NextSeq 500. In the TCR library protocol, a unique molecular identifier was attached to each TCR cDNA molecule so that PCR and sequencing errors could be corrected. Per the source publication's procedure: Decombinator tools were used for TCR identification, UMI-based error correction and CDR3 extraction. TCRs above a frequency of 2 per 1,000, corresponding to the top 1% of the tumor frequency distribution, were defined as expanded. Rényi diversity was computed with the R vegan package after subsampling each repertoire 100 times to 5,000 TCRs. CDR3 similarity networks were constructed using string-kernel similarity of amino acid triplets, with links drawn between CDR3s whose pairwise similarity was above 0.82. TCRdb's own reprocessing of the public reads used fastp at Q25 and MiXCR and kept productive beta chains. CDR3 protein duplicates are merged, each entry listing the most common genes and DNA. The V and J calls were not made by the authors but by TCRdb's processing. The sample table records 35,000 to 50,000 distinct CDR3 sequences; 22% of these occur just once. More than 7% of the sample is in the top ten clones.

In the paper's terms, the time point label means: blood at routine non-recurrence follow-up after resection. For TCR sequencing, whole RNA was extracted from tumor and nontumor lung tissue, or from cryopreserved PBMC samples, and no cell sorting was done. A patient was chosen for TCR sequencing only when enough RNA was available from at least two tumor regions. The input for sequencing was PBMCs, taken at follow-up. This TCR was sampled from a female donor with early-stage non-small cell lung cancer.

In nucleotide form, the sequence is TGTGCCAGCAGCCCGCAGGACACCACCTACAATGAGCAGTTCTTC. It translates as CASSPQDTTYNEQFF. This chain joins TRBV7-3 to TRBJ2-1; the D gene is possibly TRBD1, with 5 bases matching. V loses 5 bases of germline sequence and J loses 2 bases, and the interval between the two ends is 13 bases. From the germline V gene, CDR1 is SGHTA and CDR2 is FQGTGA. The CDR3 starts with the cysteine, ends with the phenylalanine, and has 15 residues. Of all the DNA, just the CDR3 is kept, 45 bases in frame from base 1.